This T cell receptor beta chain was documented in a study of cytomegalovirus exposure and HLA in healthy donors (dated 2017 in TCRdb). A note on the overall study: An earlier analysis of a few hundred of the donors reported about 260 Gb of sequence data and approximately 120 million unique TCR beta sequences obtained from about 180 million T cells. About 280 gigabases of sequencing data and 70 million to 95 million unique TCR sequences made up an early release that covered 640 HLA-typed donors. The genetic ancestry cluster associated with self-reported Caucasian donors included about 81% of the 398 genotyped donors. The study aimed to test whether signatures of past pathogen exposure could be identified by cataloging public T cell receptors. Using immunosequencing, the study profiled T cell repertoires from 500 to 800 subjects and related those repertoires to cytomegalovirus serostatus. Besides the first cohort of some 670 subjects, a separate validation cohort made up of 90 to 150 different subjects was used. The study combined high-throughput TCR immunosequencing, statistical association of individual TCRs with disease status, and machine learning to predict cytomegalovirus infection status. In a later analysis, previously published TCR beta repertoires from roughly 710 donors were re-analyzed and high-resolution HLA genotyping was added so that TCR occurrence patterns could be studied. In the later analysis, no new phenotypic data were used to find candidate immune exposures; instead, reliance was placed on TCR beta sequences and their occurrence across donors. An earlier analysis of 587 of the donors used high-throughput TCR beta sequencing to judge whether each TCR beta V gene segment behaved as functional or pseudogenic. Donor age, sex, ethnicity and CMV serostatus were compiled alongside the repertoire data. A later genetic analysis took genome-wide SNP genotypes for about 65% of the 666 donors and used that subset as a discovery cohort. Every repertoire in the discovery cohort had been generated on one and the same sequencing platform. HLA typing included class I and class II loci at four-digit resolution. The number of donors typed differed by locus, with about 629-640 for A, B, C, DRB1 and DQB1, around 500 for DQA1, over 600 for DPA1, and 472 for DPB1. Roughly 5 DR-DQ haplotypes were handled as single units for association and clustering because linkage in the cohort was strong. Among around 400 genotyped donors of the cohort, an average of around 240,000 unique TCR beta nucleotide sequences was sequenced per donor, of which about 18% were non-productive. The full study reports these points: A few of the identified cytomegalovirus-associated TCR beta chains were confirmed in vitro to be specific for cytomegalovirus antigens. Strong co-occurrence of HLA alleles, especially DR and DQ, made assigning TCR associations to individual alleles difficult. Compared with equally common non-associated chains, HLA-associated TCR beta chains in a later analysis were more clonally expanded and had lower generation probabilities. In a later analysis, most CMV-associated TCR beta chains were found to appear HLA-restricted, with HLA associations seemingly driven largely by CMV exposure. The study gave a list of some 150 TCR beta chains associated with cytomegalovirus. Broadly in line with IMGT annotations, most TCR beta V segments showed up in productive rearrangements about 87% or about 30% of the time in an earlier analysis of several hundred of the donors. It was suggested by the authors that the approach could potentially be generalized to other disease states and immunological phenotypes. This cohort had only TCR beta chains sequenced, and the lack of alpha or paired-chain data limited which features could be detected. A further reported finding was that TCR beta sequences accurately predicted the HLA-A and HLA-B alleles for most subjects in the first cohort. Some IMGT-functional V segments, including TRBV6-2 and TRBV6-3, could not be distinguished by the 87-base-pair reads and were therefore excluded. A later genetic analysis reported fewer N-insertions in productive TCRs among donors in an Asian-associated ancestry cluster than the roughly 690-donor mean. Most TCR sequences were observed very rarely across donors, whereas some public TCRs were present in many individuals. CMV serostatus was the only immune exposure information available for the cohort. Specific HLA alleles were associated with roughly 16,000 TCR beta sequences at a false discovery rate of 0.05 in a later analysis. A cluster of highly shared sequence variants was judged likely to represent a technical artifact of the sequencing pipeline. Sequencing depth was assumed to be roughly uniform across donors in the presence/absence analyses, though that assumption may not hold. Because counts were too low, around 17 rarely observed V segments, including chromosome 9 orphons, were left out of the earlier analysis of 587 of the donors. According to a later analysis, TCR association rates differed among HLA loci, with DRB1 alleles showing the most associated TCRs and HLA-C alleles showing the fewest. According to a later analysis, parvovirus B19, influenza, CMV and Epstein-Barr virus appeared linked to several top co-occurrence clusters. HLA typing was unavailable for some donors at each locus, so association tests used only the typed subset. Linkage disequilibrium might explain the correlated functional status among segregating V segments, but an unknown experimental factor could not be ruled out. The classifier was reported to diagnose cytomegalovirus status with high specificity and sensitivity in both the original and validation cohorts. V-gene and J-gene trimming of TCR beta chains was associated with a missense DCLRE1C variant in a later genetic analysis, and the association was replicated in an independent cohort.

Library generation was performed with the immunoSEQ multiplex PCR assay. The multiplex PCR relied on a mix of 60 forward primers for TCR Vbeta segments and 13 reverse primers for TCR Jbeta segments. The CDR3 region of rearranged TCR beta genes was amplified from genomic DNA by a multiplex PCR assay. Amplified TCR beta libraries were sequenced as 87-base-pair reads on the Illumina HiSeq System. The paper's processing steps were these. Across the 670 or so repertoires, a later analysis counted roughly 84 million unique TCR beta chains, 9.5 million to 12 million of which were shared by at least two donors. A nearest-neighbor algorithm error-corrected the raw reads and collapsed the reads into unique sequences, merging closely related sequences to remove PCR and sequencing errors. V, D and J gene segments were assigned by aligning CDR3 sequences to IMGT reference sequences. Each retained sequence needed at least a six-nucleotide match to both a V gene segment and a J gene segment. Rearrangements were classified as productive when the CDR3 lacked stop codons and remained in frame with V and J, and all other rearrangements were classified as non-productive. Following IMGT convention, CDR3 was defined as the stretch from the second conserved V-encoded cysteine to the conserved J-encoded phenylalanine. In an earlier analysis of 500 to 650 of the donors, sequences lacking an unambiguous match to a single V gene segment were excluded. In an earlier analysis of approximately 500 of the donors, a V segment was called functional when productive rearrangements were above 56.7%, and segregating when the standard deviation between donors exceeded 5%. To diagnose cytomegalovirus status from the catalog of TCR beta chain sequences, a statistical classification framework was built. In a later analysis, TCR nucleotide sequences were compared against IMGT/GENE-DB human TR gene sequences so that V and J genes could be assigned. The TCRdist pipeline was used in a later analysis to assign CDR3 sequences and most-parsimonious VDJ recombination scenarios. A later analysis defined each TCR beta chain by its CDR3 amino acid sequence plus V-gene family, and excluded reads lacking a unique V-gene family. In a later analysis, around 600 highly shared, low-generation-probability nucleotide sequences were removed to address suspected cross-contamination and a sequencing artifact. For each public chain, a later analysis derived a clonal expansion index from normalized ranks of inferred template counts within each repertoire. Generation probabilities in a later analysis came from a VDJ recombination model fitted to out-of-frame rearrangements, and those results were checked against IGoR. In a later analysis, TCR-TCR, TCR-HLA and TCR-CMV co-occurrence was scored with hypergeometric tests, and a repertoire-size bias correction was applied to TCR pairs. A later analysis estimated false discovery rates by permuting HLA or CMV assignments 20 times. In a later analysis, co-occurring TCRs were grouped using DBSCAN, with TCRdist sequence similarity added in when clustering inside HLA-allele-positive subsets. Repertoires with fewer than 30,000 or more than 120,000 public chains were left out of co-occurrence clustering, as were five repertoires with anomalous nucleotide sharing. Sourced from immuneACCESS, this table was stored by TCRdb with only in-frame sequences that have V and J called. A share of the clones is absent; for the studies checked, an unresolved V gene accounts for under half, and the remainder has no known explanation. That table is the source of V, J and clone size, and D and trimming were worked out from the DNA. This sample holds 100,000 to 150,000 clones; roughly four fifths were observed only once. 2.7% of the sample belongs to the ten largest clones.

The cohort consisted of fewer than 700 healthy bone marrow donors. At the time of sampling, every cohort member was nominally healthy, though immune exposures that went unrecorded were likely present. The donor tested CMV seronegative, placing the donor among the roughly 400 seronegative members of the cohort. A peripheral blood sample was collected from each donor, and TCR beta sequencing was performed on peripheral blood mononuclear cells. Genomic DNA was extracted from the blood cell samples with the Qiagen DNeasy Blood Extraction Kit. For this clone: The antigen it binds to is not known. Base qualities are not at hand, and no much larger clone is one base apart.

The cysteine opens and the phenylalanine closes a CDR3 of 15 amino acids. The DNA shown is the 45-base CDR3, in frame from base 1. Trimming takes 2 bases from V and 0 bases from J, and the germline ends sit 8 bases apart. As encoded in the germline V gene, CDR1 is SGHVS while CDR2 is FNYEAQ. The source material was PBMCs. The sequence joins TRBV7-6 to TRBJ1-3; no D gene can be assigned with confidence. The origin of this receptor is a boy younger than 10 in good health and CMV-seronegative. The nucleotides read TGTGCCAGCAGCTTAATTTCGAGCTCTGGAAACACCATATATTTT. Protein translation: CASSLISSSGNTIYF.